This TCR beta chain was captured in a study of control samples from healthy donors and cancer patients. This CDR3 has 12 residues. V lost 5 bases and J 1 base, leaving 6 bases between the germline ends. Germline CDR1 SGHRS, CDR2 YFSETQ. This clone came up once. Sequencing used immunoSEQ multiplex PCR; TCRdb keeps in-frame clones, though not all of them. The repertoire holds 150,000 to 200,000 clones, 91% seen once, with approximately 1.5% in the top ten. The chain is built from TRBV5-1 and TRBJ1-1; D is uncertain. Sequencing used blood. The sequence came from a woman younger than 45 in good health. The CDR3 bases are TGCGCCAGCAGGCCAGGGAACACTGAAGCTTTCTTT. This codes for CASRPGNTEAFF.